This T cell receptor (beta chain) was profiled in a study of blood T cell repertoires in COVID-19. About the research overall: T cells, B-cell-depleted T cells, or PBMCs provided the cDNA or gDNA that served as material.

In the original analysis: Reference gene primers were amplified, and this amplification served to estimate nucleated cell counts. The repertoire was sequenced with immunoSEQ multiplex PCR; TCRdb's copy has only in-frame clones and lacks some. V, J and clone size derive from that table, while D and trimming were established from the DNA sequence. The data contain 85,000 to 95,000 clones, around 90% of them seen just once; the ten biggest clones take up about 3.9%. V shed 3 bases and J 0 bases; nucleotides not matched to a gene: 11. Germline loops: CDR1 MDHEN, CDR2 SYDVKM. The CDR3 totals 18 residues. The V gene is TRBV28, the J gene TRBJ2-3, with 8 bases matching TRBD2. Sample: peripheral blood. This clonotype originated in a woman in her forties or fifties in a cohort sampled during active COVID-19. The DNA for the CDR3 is TGTGCCAGCAGTTTGAACCTAGCGGGCGATCCGAGCACAGATACGCAGTATTTT. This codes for CASSLNLAGDPSTDTQYF.